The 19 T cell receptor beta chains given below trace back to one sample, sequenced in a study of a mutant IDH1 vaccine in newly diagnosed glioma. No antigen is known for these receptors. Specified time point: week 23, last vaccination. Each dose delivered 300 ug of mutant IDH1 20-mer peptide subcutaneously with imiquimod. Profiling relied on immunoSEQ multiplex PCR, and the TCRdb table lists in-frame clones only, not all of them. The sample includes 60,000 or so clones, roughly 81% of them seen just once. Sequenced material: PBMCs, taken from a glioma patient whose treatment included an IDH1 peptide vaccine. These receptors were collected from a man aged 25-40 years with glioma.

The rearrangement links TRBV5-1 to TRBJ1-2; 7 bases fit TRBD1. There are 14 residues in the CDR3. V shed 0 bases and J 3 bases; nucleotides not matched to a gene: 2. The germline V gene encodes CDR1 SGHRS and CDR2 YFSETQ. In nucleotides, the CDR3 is TGCGCCAGCAGCTTGGCCGGGACAGACTATGGCTACACCTTC. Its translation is CASSLAGTDYGYTF.

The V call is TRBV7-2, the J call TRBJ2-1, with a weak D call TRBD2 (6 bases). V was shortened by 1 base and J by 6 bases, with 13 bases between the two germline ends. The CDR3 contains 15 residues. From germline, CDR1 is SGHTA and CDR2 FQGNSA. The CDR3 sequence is CASSLDRGIGNEQFF. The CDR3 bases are TGTGCCAGCAGCTTAGACCGGGGGATCGGCAATGAGCAGTTCTTC.

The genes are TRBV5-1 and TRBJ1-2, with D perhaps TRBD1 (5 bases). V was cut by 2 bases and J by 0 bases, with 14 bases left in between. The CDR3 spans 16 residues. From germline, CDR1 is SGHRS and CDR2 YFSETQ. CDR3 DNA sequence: TGCGCCAGCAGCTTACTATCAGGGAGTCCTAACTATGGCTACACCTTC. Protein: CASSLLSGSPNYGYTF.

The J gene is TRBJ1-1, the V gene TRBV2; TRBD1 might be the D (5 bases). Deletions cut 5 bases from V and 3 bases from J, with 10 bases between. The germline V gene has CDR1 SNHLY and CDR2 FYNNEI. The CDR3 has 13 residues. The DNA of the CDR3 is TGTGCCAGCAGTACGGACACCTACACTGAAGCTTTCTTT. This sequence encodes CASSTDTYTEAFF.

CDR3 sequence reads: CASSMVAGEQYNEQFF. The CDR3 coding sequence is TGTGCCAGTAGTATGGTTGCGGGGGAGCAGTACAATGAGCAGTTCTTC. The rearrangement links TRBV19 to TRBJ2-1; 7 bases match TRBD2. J lost 4 bases, V lost 3 bases, and 9 bases had no gene match. The CDR3 runs 16 residues. Germline CDR1 and CDR2: LNHDA and SQIVND (reference sequence).

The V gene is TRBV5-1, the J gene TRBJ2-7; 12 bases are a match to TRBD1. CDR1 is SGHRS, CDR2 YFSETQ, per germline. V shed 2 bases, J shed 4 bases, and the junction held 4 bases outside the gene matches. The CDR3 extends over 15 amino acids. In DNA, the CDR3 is TGCGCCAGCAGCTTCCCGGGACAGGGGGCTTACGAGCAGTACTTC. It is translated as CASSFPGQGAYEQYF.

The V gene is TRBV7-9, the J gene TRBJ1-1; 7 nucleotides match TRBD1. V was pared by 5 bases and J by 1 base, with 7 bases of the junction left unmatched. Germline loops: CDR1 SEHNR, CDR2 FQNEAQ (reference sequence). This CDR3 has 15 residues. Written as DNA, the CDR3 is TGTGCCAGCAGCCCCCGGGGACAGAGGAACACTGAAGCTTTCTTT. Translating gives CASSPRGQRNTEAFF.

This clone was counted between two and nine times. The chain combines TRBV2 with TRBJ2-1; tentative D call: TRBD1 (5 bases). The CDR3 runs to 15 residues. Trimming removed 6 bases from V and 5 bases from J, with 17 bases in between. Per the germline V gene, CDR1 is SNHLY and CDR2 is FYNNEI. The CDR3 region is CASSPGPALNNEQFF. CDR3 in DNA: TGTGCCAGCAGCCCAGGGCCGGCGTTGAACAATGAGCAGTTCTTC.

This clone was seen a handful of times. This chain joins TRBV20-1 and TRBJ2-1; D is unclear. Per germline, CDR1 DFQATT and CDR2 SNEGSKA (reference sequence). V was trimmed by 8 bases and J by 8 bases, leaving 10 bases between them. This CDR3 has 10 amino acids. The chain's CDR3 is CSPTKHEQFF. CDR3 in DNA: TGCAGTCCTACCAAGCATGAGCAGTTCTTC.

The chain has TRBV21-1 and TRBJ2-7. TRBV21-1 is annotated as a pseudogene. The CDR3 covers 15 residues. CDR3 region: CASSMIRETGYEQYF. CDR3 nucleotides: TGTGCCAGCAGCATGATAAGGGAAACTGGCTACGAGCAGTACTTC.

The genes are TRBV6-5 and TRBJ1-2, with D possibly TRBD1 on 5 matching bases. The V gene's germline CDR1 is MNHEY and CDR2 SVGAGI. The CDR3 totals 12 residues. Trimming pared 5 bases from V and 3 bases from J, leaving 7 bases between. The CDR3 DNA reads TGTGCCAGCAGTCCGGGGGACTATGGCTACACCTTC. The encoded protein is CASSPGDYGYTF.

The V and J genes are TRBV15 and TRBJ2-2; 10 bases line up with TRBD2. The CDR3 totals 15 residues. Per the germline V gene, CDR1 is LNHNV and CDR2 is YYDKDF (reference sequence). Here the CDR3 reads CATSSGGPNTGELFF. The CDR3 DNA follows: TGTGCTACTTCTAGCGGGGGACCGAACACCGGGGAGCTGTTTTTT.

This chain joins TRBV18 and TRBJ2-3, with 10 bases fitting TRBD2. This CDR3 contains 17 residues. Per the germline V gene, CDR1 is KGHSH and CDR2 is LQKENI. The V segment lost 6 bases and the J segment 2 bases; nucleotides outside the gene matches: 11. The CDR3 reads CASSLHSSGGITDTQYF. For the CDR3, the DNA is TGTGCCAGCTCGCTTCACAGTAGCGGGGGGATCACAGATACGCAGTATTTT.

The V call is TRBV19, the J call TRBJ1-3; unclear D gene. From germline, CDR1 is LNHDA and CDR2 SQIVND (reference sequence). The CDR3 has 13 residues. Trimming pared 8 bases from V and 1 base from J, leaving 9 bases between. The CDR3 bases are TGTGCCAGTGCGCGGGGTTCTGGAAACACCATATATTTT. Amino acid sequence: CASARGSGNTIYF.

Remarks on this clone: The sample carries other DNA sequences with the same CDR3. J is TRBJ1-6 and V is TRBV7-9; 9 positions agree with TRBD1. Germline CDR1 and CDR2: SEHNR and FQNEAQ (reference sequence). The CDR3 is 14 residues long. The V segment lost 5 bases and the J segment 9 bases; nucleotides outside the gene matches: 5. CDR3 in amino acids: CASSPGQGSSPLHF. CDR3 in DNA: TGTGCCAGCAGCCCAGGACAGGGGAGTTCACCCCTCCACTTT.

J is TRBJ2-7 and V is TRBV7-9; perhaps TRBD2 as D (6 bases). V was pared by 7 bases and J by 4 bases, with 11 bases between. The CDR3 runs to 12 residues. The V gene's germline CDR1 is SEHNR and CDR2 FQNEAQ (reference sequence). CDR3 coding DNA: TGTGCCAGCAACGGAGGGGATTACGAGCAGTACTTC. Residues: CASNGGDYEQYF.

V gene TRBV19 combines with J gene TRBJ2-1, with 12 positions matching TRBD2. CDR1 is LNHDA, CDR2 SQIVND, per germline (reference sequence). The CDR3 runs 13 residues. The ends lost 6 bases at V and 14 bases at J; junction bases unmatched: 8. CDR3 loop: CASSLAGGSQEFF. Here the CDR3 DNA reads TGTGCCAGTAGCCTAGCGGGGGGGTCTCAGGAGTTCTTC.

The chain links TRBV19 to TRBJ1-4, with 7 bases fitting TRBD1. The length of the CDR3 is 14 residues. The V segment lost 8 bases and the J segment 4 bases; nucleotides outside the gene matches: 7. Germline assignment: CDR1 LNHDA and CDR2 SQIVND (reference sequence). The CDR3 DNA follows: TGTGCCAGTCGAAGGGGGACAGTTAATGAAAAACTGTTTTTT. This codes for CASRRGTVNEKLFF. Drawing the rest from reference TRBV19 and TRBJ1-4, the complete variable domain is DGGITQSPKYLFRKEGQNVTLSCEQNLNHDAMYWYRQDPGQGLRLIYYSQIVNDFQKGDIAEGYSVSREKKESFPLTVTSAQKNPTAFYLCASRRGTVNEKLFFGSGTQLSVL.

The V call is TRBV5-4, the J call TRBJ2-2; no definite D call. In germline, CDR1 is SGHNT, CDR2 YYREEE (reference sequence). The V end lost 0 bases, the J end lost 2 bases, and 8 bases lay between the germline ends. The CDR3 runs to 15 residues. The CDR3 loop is CASSLAVGNTGELFF. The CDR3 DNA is TGTGCCAGCAGCTTGGCCGTCGGAAACACCGGGGAGCTGTTTTTT.